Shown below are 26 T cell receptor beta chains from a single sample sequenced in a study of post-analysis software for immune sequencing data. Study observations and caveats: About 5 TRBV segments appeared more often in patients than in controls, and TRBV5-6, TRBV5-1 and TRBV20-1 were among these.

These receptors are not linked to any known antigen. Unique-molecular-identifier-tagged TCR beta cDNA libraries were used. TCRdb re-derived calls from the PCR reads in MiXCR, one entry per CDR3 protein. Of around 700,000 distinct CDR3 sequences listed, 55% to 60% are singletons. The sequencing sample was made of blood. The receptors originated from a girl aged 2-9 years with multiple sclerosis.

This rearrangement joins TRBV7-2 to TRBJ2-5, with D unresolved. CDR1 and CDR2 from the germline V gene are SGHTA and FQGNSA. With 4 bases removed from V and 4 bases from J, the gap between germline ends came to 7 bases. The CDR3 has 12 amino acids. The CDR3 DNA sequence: TGTGCCAGCAGCTCGACACTAGAGACCCAGTACTTC. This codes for CASSSTLETQYF.

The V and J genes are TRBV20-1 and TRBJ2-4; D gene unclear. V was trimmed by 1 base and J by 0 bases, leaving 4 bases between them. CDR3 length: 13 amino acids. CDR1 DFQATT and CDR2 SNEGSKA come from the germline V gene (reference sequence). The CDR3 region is CSARVPAKNIQYF. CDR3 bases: TGCAGTGCTAGAGTGCCAGCCAAAAACATTCAGTACTTC.

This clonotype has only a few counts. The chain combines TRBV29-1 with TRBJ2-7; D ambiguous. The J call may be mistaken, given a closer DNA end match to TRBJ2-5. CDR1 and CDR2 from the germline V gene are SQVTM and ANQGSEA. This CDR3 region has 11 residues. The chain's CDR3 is CSGRESETQYF. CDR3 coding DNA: TGCAGCGGTCGAGAATCGGAGACCCAGTACTTC.

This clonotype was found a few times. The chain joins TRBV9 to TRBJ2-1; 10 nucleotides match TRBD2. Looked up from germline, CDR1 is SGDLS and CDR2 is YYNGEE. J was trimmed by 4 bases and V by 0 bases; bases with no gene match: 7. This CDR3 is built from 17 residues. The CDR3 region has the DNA TGTGCCAGCAGCGTAGCTGTTAGCGGGGGGTCTTACAATGAGCAGTTCTTC. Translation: CASSVAVSGGSYNEQFF.

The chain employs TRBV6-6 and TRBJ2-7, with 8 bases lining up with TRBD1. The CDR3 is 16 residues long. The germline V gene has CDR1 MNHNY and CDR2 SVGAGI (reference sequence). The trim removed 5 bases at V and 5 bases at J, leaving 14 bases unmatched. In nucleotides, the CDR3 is TGTGCCAGCAGTCCTAACCAGGGGGCGCTAAAAGACGAGCAGTACTTC. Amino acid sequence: CASSPNQGALKDEQYF.

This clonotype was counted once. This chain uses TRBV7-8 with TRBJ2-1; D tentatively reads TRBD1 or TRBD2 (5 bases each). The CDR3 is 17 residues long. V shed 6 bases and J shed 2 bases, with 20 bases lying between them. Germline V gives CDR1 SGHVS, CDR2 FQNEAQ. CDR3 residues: CASRSSLRGLTYNEQFF. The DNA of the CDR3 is TGTGCCAGCAGATCCTCTCTGAGGGGATTGACCTACAATGAGCAGTTCTTC.

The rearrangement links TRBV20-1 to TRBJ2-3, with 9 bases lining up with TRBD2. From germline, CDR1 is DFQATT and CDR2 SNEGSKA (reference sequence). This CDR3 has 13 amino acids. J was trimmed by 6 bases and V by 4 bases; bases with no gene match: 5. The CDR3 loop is CSATRLAEDTQYF. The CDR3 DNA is TGCAGTGCTACTAGACTAGCGGAGGATACGCAGTATTTT.

CDR3 loop: CASSTDSTQETQYF. The CDR3 DNA reads as TGCGCCAGCAGTACGGACAGCACTCAAGAGACCCAGTACTTC. The genes are TRBV5-1 and TRBJ2-5; D perhaps matches TRBD1 (6 bases). V lost 5 bases, J lost 2 bases, and 13 bases lay in between. Germline loops: CDR1 SGHRS, CDR2 YFSETQ. CDR3 length equals 14 residues.

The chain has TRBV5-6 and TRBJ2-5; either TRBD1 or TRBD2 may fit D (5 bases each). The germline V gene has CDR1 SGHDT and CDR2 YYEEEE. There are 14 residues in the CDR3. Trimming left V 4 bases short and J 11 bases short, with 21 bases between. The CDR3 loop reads CASSISGTQYLQYF. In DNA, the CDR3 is TGTGCCAGCAGCATCTCCGGGACCCAATATCTGCAGTACTTC.

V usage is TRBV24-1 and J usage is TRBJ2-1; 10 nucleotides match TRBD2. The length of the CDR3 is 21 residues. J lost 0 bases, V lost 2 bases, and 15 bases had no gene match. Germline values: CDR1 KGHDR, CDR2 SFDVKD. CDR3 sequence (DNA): TGTGCCACCAGTGATTGGGGACCGGGACTAGCGACGACAAGCTCCTACAATGAGCAGTTCTTC. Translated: CATSDWGPGLATTSSYNEQFF.

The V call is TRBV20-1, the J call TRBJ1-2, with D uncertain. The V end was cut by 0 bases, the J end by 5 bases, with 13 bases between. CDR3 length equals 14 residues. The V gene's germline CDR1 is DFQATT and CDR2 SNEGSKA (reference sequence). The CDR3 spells CSARDLGRDYGYTF. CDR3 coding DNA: TGCAGTGCTAGAGATCTCGGGAGAGATTATGGCTACACCTTC.

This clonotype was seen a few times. In nucleotides, the CDR3 is TGCAGTGCTAGTGCTCCCGGGACTTTGCTAAATGAGCAGTTCTTC. Translated, it gives CSASAPGTLLNEQFF. J is TRBJ2-1 and V is TRBV20-1; D possibly corresponds to TRBD2 (6 bases). V lost 3 bases and J 7 bases, leaving 19 bases between the germline ends. Germline CDR1 reads DFQATT; CDR2 reads SNEGSKA (reference sequence). CDR3 length: 15 residues.

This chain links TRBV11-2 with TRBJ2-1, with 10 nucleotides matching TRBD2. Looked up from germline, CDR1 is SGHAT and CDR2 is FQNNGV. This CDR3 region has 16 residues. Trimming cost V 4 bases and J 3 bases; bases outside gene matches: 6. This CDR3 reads CASSSLAGEIYNEQFF. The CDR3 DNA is TGTGCCAGCAGCTCTCTAGCGGGAGAGATCTACAATGAGCAGTTCTTC.

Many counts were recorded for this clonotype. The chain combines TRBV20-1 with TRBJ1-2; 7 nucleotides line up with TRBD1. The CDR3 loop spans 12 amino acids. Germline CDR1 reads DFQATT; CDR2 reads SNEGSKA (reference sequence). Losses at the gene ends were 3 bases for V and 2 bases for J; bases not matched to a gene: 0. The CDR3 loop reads CSARTGNYGYTF. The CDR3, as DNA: TGCAGTGCTAGGACAGGGAACTATGGCTACACCTTC.

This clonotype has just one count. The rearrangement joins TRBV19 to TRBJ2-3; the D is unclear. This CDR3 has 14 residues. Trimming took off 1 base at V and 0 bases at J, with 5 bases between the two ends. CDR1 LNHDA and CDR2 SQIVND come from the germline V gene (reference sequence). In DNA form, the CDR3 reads TGTGCCAGTAGTATAGGCCTAAGCACAGATACGCAGTATTTT. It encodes CASSIGLSTDTQYF.

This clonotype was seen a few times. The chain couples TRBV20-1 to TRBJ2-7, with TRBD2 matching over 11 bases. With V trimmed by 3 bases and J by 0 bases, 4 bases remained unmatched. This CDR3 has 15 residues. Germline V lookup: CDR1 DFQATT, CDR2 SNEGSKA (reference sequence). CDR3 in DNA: TGCAGTGCTAGGGGACTAGCGGATCTCTCCTACGAGCAGTACTTC. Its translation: CSARGLADLSYEQYF.

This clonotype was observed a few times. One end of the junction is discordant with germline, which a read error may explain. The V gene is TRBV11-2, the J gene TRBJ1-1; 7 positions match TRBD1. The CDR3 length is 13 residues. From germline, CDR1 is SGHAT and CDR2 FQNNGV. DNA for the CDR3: TGTGCCAGCAGCTTAGTTCCAGGGACAGAGGCGTTCTTC. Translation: CASSLVPGTEAFF.

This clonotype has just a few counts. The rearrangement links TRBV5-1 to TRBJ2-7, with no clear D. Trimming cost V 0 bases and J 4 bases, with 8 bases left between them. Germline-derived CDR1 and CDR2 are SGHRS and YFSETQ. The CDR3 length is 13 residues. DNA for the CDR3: TGCGCCAGCAGCTTGGAAGTCCAATACGAGCAGTACTTC. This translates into CASSLEVQYEQYF.

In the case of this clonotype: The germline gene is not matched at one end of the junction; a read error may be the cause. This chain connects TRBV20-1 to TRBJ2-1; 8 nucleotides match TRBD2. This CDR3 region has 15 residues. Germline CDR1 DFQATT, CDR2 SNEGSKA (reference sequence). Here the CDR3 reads CSAPRPTSGSNERFF. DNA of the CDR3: TGCAGTGCCCCCCGTCCGACCAGCGGGAGCAATGAGCGGTTCTTC.

The CDR3 region is CASSQGLGDGYTF. CDR3 bases: TGTGCCAGCAGCCAAGGTCTCGGGGATGGCTACACCTTC. The chain couples TRBV4-2 to TRBJ1-2, with D hard to call. The germline V gene encodes CDR1 LGHNA and CDR2 YNFKEQ. This CDR3 is built from 13 residues. Trimming removed 1 base at V and 6 bases at J, with 9 bases between.

The CDR3 nucleotides read TGCGCCAGCAGCTTGAGTCGGGGACAGAGCTCCTACAATGAGCAGTTCTTC. Translated: CASSLSRGQSSYNEQFF. The chain combines TRBV5-1 with TRBJ2-1; 7 positions match TRBD1. Losses at the gene ends were 1 base for V and 0 bases for J; bases not matched to a gene: 7. Germline V lookup: CDR1 SGHRS, CDR2 YFSETQ. The CDR3 spans 17 residues.

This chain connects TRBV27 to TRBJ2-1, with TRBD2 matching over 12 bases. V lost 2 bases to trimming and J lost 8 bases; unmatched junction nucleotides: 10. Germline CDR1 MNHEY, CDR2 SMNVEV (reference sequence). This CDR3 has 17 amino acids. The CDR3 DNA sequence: TGTGCCAGCAGTTTACCTACTCTAGCGGGGGGGCCCCATGAGCAGTTCTTC. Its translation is CASSLPTLAGGPHEQFF.

CDR3: CASSLIWGPEHNEQFF. The CDR3 DNA reads as TGTGCCAGCAGTCTAATATGGGGACCCGAGCACAATGAGCAGTTCTTC. The genes are TRBV7-8 and TRBJ2-1; possibly TRBD1 or TRBD2 for D (5 bases each). CDR1 is SGHVS, CDR2 FQNEAQ, per germline. V shed 6 bases and J shed 5 bases, with 20 bases lying between them. This CDR3 is built from 16 residues.

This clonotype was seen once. In nucleotides, the CDR3 is TGTGCCAGCAGCCAAGATCAGGCGGGTAAGGGGACTGAAGCTTTCTTT. Translation: CASSQDQAGKGTEAFF. The gene calls are TRBV3-1 and TRBJ1-1, with D possibly being TRBD1 (5 bases). Looked up from germline, CDR1 is LGHDT and CDR2 is YNNKEL (reference sequence). This CDR3 has 16 amino acids. V was pared by 0 bases and J by 5 bases, with 16 bases between.

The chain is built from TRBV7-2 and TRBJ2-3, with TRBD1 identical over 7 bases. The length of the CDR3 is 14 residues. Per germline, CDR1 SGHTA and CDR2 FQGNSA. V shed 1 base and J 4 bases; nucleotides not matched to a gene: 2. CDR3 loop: CASSLEQGPDTQYF. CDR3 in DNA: TGTGCCAGCAGCTTAGAACAGGGGCCAGATACGCAGTATTTT.

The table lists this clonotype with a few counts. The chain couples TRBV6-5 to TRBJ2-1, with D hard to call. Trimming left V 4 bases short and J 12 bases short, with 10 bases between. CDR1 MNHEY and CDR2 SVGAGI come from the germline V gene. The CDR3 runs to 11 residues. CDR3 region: CASSSGYGQFF. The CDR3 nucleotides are TGTGCCAGCAGTTCCGGTTATGGGCAGTTCTTC.